The source of this TCR beta chain is a study of regulatory T cells in long-lasting Graves disease (dated by TCRdb to the early 2020s). Regarding the research as a whole: In the newly diagnosed Graves' disease group, patients had been taking antithyroid drugs for less than 3 months. This study used TCR sequencing and RNA sequencing of peripheral blood to compare persistent Graves' disease patients against newly diagnosed Graves' disease patients. The study was conducted in China and was registered as a clinical trial. A total of 33 samples underwent TCR sequencing: some 13 from persistent and roughly 20 from newly diagnosed Graves' disease patients.

The investigation overall reported the following: Patients with persistent disease shared more public clonotypes (fewer than 3,000) than newly diagnosed patients did (966). Lower TCR Shannon entropy and fewer highly expanded clones were observed in persistent Graves' disease patients than in newly diagnosed patients, which suggested clonal expansion. Only the TCR beta chain was sequenced and analyzed. Peripheral blood alone was examined, since thyroid tissue, which constituted the primary lesion, could not be accessed. The authors acknowledged the small sample size as a limitation that may reduce accuracy.

This specimen's time point label, interpreted: newly diagnosed GD, antithyroid drugs for less than 3 months. RNA was extracted from PBMCs in TRIzol for both TCR sequencing and RNA sequencing. The diagnosis of Graves' disease followed American Thyroid Association guidelines. Patients were recruited from an endocrinology department in Xi'an, China. Each patient gave approximately 10 milliliters of peripheral blood, collected in an EDTA anticoagulant tube. Ficoll Paque Plus density gradient separation was used to isolate PBMCs, and no additional T cell sorting was done. An Agilent 2100 Bioanalyzer and agarose gel were used to check RNA quality, and a NanoDrop 2000 was used to measure RNA concentration. With respect to this clonotype: Its antigen remains unidentified. No much larger clone is present one base from it, and per-base qualities are unavailable.

The library was built by means of multiplex PCR. The sequencing machine was an Illumina HiSeq 4000. CDR3 regions were amplified by Arm-PCR with iRepertoire HTBI primers to construct TCR beta libraries. Before sequencing, the PCR products underwent gel purification. As for the original processing: A total of fewer than 70 TRBV and 14 TRBJ segments were identified across samples and were used for gene usage analysis of CDR3 amino acid clonotypes. COPE and FqMerger were used to merge the filtered high-quality paired reads into contigs. Contigs were aligned with BLAST to IMGT TRBV, TRBD and TRBJ reference genes, and CDR3 was defined per IMGT. Any clonotype with a frequency above 0.1% was counted as a highly expanded clone. Shannon entropy was used to measure repertoire diversity, and the Gini coefficient was used to measure V-J evenness. A clonotype found in more than one individual was treated as public. The public reads were reprocessed in TCRdb via fastp at Q25 and MiXCR, keeping in-frame beta chains. Identical CDR3 proteins give one entry, which carries the most common genes and DNA. These V and J calls derive from TCRdb rather than the authors' analysis. For this sample there are roughly 510,000 distinct CDR3 sequences; approximately 16% appear just once. The ten largest clones take up 12% of the sample.

This sample was also put to use in a study of T cells in Graves' hyperthyroidism and ophthalmopathy. As described in the second report: Graves' hyperthyroidism was defined as stable when no progression to ophthalmopathy occurred over 18 months of follow-up. The hyperthyroidism patients were between 18 and 65 years old and newly diagnosed, with a disease duration of less than 2 months. Exclusion was applied to patients with uncontrolled infections, other autoimmune diseases, pregnancy or lactation. Diagnoses were based on clinical symptoms, serum thyroxine and TRAb, thyroid ultrasound and orbital computed tomography. For the first round of RT-PCR on the TCR CDR3, the HTBI primer set was used together with the Qiagen OneStep RT-PCR kit. Blood samples also contained most of the expanded thyroid clonotypes (frequency above 0.001), which suggests that blood repertoires may reflect thyroid immune responses. A model built on a 13 V-J signature distinguished ophthalmopathy from stable hyperthyroidism, reaching about 88% sensitivity and around 81% specificity in cross-validation and 80%/75% in testing. In validation, the model predicted progression to ophthalmopathy a median of around six months before onset, with roughly 70% sensitivity and roughly 73% specificity. To identify distinguishing TCR V-J signatures, a discovery cohort of about 95 patients was used, comprising 40 to 45 with Graves' ophthalmopathy and around 60 with stable Graves' hyperthyroidism. An independent validation cohort of around 19 hyperthyroidism patients and some 15 patients who later progressed to ophthalmopathy tested prospective prediction of ophthalmopathy. The 95 to 100 discovery patients were randomly divided into training and test sets at a 7:3 ratio. In about six Graves' hyperthyroidism patients, the study also compared T-cell repertoires from thyroid tissue with T-cell repertoires from blood. Once sampling was done, hyperthyroidism patients were given methimazole at a starting dose of 30 mg daily, whereas ophthalmopathy patients were given high-dose intravenous methylprednisolone. A second multiplex PCR round built the libraries, followed by size selection and purification. Paired-end sequencing of the libraries was performed with 100 bp reads on an Illumina HiSeq2000. Raw data were processed with SOAPnuke, discarding reads with adapters, uncalled bases, mean Phred below 15, or no exact constant-primer or identifier match. High-quality paired reads were merged using COPE v1.2.5, and each unique nucleotide sequence was defined as a clonotype. MiTCR v1.1 was used to align clonotypes to the IMGT TRBV, TRBD and TRBJ reference segments. The analysis included only V-J combinations with a frequency above 0.0001, which together covered roughly 99% of the repertoires. The TCS score was defined as the ratio of F50 (clonal expansion) to E x V (chaos), calculated using BLOSUM62-based TCRdist between CDR3 peptides within each V-J. Welch's t-statistics and random forest reduced roughly 530 V-J features to roughly 13, which were used in a naive Bayes classifier (R e1071). No statistical method was used to set the sample size in advance, and investigators knew the group allocation. The paper describes TCR Vbeta CDR3 sequencing of 140 or so peripheral blood samples, made up of about 41 ophthalmopathy patients, roughly 72 hyperthyroidism patients and approximately 17 progressor patients.

The sequence was obtained from a man between 18 and 35 years old with Graves disease. Donor details come from another sample of the same person, matched by shared clones. The sample consisted of peripheral blood mononuclear cells (PBMCs), taken at new diagnosis, from a patient treated with antithyroid drugs.

The bases are TGTGCCAGCAGCGTAGGGGGGAGTCGAAATGAGCAGTTCTTC. Translation gives CASSVGGSRNEQFF. This sequence uses TRBV9 and TRBJ2-1; the D segment is perhaps TRBD1 or TRBD2, each sharing 5 matched bases. From the germline V gene, CDR1 is SGDLS and CDR2 is YYNGEE. The CDR3 sequence holds 14 residues, the cysteine and phenylalanine included. The kept DNA is CDR3 alone, 42 bases in frame from the first base. Trimming at the junction amounts to 0 bases on V and 7 bases on J, and the germline ends lie 11 bases apart. Outside the CDR3, residues come from the reference TRBV9 and TRBJ2-1 proteins, so the full variable domain is: DSGVTQTPKHLITATGQRVTLRCSPRSGDLSVYWYQQSLDQGLQFLIQYYNGEERAKGNILERFSAQQFPDLHSELNLSSLELGDSALYFCASSVGGSRNEQFFGPGTRLTVL.